This T cell receptor (beta chain) was found in a study of cytomegalovirus exposure and HLA in healthy donors. Findings and caveats of the study: CMV antigen specificity was confirmed in vitro for a few CMV-associated chains. V segments that were indistinguishable, TRBV6-2 and TRBV6-3 among them, were omitted from analysis.

Notes on this clone: The antigen is not known.

The PCR was carried out with 60 Vbeta primers and 13 Jbeta primers. Assay: immunoSEQ multiplex PCR; the TCRdb copy retains only in-frame clones and omits some. Altogether around 100,000 clones are present, roughly 70% being singletons, with the ten largest covering around 9.9%. Germline values: CDR1 MGHRA, CDR2 YSYEKL. J gave up 1 base and V 4 bases, and 8 bases lay outside the gene matches. There are 17 residues in the CDR3. The sample comprised PBMCs. The chain carries TRBV4-1 and TRBJ1-3; the match to TRBD1 covers 9 bases. The sequence derives from a man aged 35-49 years in good health and CMV-seropositive. This chain's CDR3 is CASSPRPGQGSGNTIYF. The CDR3 bases are TGCGCCAGCAGCCCCCGTCCGGGACAGGGTTCTGGAAACACCATATATTTT.